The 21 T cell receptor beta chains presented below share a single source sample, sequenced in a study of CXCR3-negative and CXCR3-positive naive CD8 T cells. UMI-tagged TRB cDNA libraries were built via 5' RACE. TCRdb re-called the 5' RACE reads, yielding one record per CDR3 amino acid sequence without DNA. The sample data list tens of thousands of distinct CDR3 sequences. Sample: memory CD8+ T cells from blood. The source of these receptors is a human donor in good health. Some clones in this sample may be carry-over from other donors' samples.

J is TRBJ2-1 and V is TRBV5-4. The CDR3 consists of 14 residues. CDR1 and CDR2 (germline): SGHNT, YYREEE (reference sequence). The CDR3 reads CASSLAVSYNEQFF.

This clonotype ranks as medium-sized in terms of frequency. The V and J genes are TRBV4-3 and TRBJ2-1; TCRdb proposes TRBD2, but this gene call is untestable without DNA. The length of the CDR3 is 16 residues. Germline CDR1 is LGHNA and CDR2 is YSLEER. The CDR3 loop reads CASSLRLAGAYNEQFF.

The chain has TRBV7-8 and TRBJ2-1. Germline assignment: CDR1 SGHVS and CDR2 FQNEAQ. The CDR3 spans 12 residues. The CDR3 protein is CASSSTSDEQFF. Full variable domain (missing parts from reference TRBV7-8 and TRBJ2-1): GAGVSQSPRYKVAKRGQDVALRCDPISGHVSLFWYQQALGQGPEFLTYFQNEAQLDKSGLPSDRFFAERPEGSVSTLKIQRTQQEDSAVYLCASSSTSDEQFFGPGTRLTVL.

The CDR3 here is CASSPTSGGSRSYEQYF. The rearrangement joins TRBV7-9 to TRBJ2-7; TCRdb gives TRBD2 as the D gene, but with no DNA this cannot be confirmed. The CDR3 has 17 residues. The germline gives CDR1 SEHNR, CDR2 FQNEAQ (reference sequence).

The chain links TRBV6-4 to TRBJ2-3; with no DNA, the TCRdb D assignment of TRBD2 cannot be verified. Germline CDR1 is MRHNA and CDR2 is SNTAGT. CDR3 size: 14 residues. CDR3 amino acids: CASSRSGSTDTQYF.

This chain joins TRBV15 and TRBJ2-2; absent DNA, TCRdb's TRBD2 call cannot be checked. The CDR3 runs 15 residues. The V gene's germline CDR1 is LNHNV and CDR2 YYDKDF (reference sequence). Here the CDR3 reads CATSRERGEAGELFF.

This chain's CDR3 is CASSQTGATNEKLFF. V is TRBV3-1 and J is TRBJ1-4; TCRdb lists TRBD1, though no DNA is available to test this call. The CDR3 consists of 15 residues. CDR1 LGHDT and CDR2 YNNKEL come from the germline V gene (reference sequence).

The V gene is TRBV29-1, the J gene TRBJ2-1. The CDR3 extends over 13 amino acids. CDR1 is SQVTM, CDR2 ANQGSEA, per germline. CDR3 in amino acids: CSALRGSYNEQFF.

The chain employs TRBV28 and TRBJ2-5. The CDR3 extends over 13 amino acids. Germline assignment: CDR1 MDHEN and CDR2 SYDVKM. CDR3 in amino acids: CASSFRYQETQYF.

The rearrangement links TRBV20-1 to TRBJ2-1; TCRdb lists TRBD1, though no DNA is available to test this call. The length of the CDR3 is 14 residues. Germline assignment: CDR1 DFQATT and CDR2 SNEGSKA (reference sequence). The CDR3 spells CSAPRGPDYNEQFF.

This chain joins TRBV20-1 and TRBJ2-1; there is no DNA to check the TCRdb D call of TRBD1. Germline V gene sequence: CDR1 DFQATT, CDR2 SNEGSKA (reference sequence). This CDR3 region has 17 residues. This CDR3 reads CSARDPQRGGSVYEQFF.

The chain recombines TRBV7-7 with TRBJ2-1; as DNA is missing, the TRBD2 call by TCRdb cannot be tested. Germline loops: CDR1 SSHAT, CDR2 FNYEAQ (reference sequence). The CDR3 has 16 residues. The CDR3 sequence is CASSPIGLAGDNEQFF.

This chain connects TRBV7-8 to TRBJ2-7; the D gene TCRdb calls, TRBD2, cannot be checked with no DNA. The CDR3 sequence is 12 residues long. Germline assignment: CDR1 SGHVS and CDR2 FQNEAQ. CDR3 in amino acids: CASSSGLPRQYF.

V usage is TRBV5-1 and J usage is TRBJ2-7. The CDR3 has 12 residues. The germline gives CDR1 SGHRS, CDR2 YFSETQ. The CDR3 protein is CASSLDNYEQYF.

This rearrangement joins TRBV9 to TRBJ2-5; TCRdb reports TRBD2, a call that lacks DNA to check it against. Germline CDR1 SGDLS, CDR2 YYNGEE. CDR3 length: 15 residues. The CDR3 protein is CASSVVGSGGETQYF.

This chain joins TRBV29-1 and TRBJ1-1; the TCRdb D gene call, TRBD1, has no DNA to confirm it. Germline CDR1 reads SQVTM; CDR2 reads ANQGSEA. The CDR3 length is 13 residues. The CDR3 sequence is CSVLGTRYTEAFF.

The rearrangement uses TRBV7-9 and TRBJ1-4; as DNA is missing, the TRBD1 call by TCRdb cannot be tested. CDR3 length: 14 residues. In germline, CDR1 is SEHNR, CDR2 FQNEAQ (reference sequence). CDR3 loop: CASSSRTWDEKLFF.

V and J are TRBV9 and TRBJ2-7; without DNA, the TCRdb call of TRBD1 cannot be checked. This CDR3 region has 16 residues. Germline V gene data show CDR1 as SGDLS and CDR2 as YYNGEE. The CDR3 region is CASSPHGDGGLYEQYF. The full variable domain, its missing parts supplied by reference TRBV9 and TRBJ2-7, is DSGVTQTPKHLITATGQRVTLRCSPRSGDLSVYWYQQSLDQGLQFLIQYYNGEERAKGNILERFSAQQFPDLHSELNLSSLELGDSALYFCASSPHGDGGLYEQYFGPGTRLTVT.

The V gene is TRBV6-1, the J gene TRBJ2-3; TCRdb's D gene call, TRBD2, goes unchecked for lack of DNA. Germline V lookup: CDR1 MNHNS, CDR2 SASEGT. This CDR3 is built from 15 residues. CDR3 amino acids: CASSELAGAKDTQYF.

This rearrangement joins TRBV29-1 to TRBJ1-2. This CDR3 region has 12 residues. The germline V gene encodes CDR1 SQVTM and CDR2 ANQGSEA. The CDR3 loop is CSVERQSYGYTF.

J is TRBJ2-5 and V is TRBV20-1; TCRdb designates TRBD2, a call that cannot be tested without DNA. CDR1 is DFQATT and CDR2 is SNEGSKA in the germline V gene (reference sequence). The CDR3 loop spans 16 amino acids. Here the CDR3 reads CSARDRLSGSQETQYF.